A selection of T cell receptor beta chains follows, all from one sample in a study of blood T cell repertoires in COVID-19. Clones were read by immunoSEQ multiplex PCR, and TCRdb kept only the in-frame ones, dropping some. The profile shows 350,000 to 450,000 clones, about 88% of them singletons. Sequencing was done on a sample of PBMCs or T cells enriched from blood (not recorded which). All receptors come from a woman under 30 who had been exposed to COVID-19. The CDR3 runs from the conserved cysteine through the conserved F or W. Each record gives: D gene, V gene, clone size, J gene, CDR3 protein, CDR3 DNA. A D gene is named only where the DNA matches it firmly. Some rows mark clone size as missing; the rest say once, few, many or name a class of expanded clone.

d_call: TRBD1
v_call: TRBV6-5
clone_size: -
j_call: TRBJ1-2
cdr3_aa: CASSYSDRVRGYTF
cdr3_nt: TGTGCCAGCAGTTACTCTGACAGGGTGAGAGGCTACACCTTC

d_call: -
v_call: TRBV7-2
clone_size: -
j_call: TRBJ1-5
cdr3_aa: CASSPGGAGNQPQHF
cdr3_nt: TGTGCCAGCAGCCCGGGGGGCGCGGGCAATCAGCCCCAGCATTTT

d_call: -
v_call: TRBV5-4
clone_size: few
j_call: TRBJ2-7
cdr3_aa: CASSGGGNPPYEQYF
cdr3_nt: TGTGCCAGCAGTGGCGGTGGAAATCCGCCCTACGAGCAGTACTTC

d_call: -
v_call: TRBV18
clone_size: -
j_call: TRBJ1-3
cdr3_aa: CASSPPSGSGNTIYF
cdr3_nt: TGTGCCAGCTCACCACCATCAGGATCTGGAAACACCATATATTTT

d_call: TRBD2
v_call: TRBV23-1
clone_size: -
j_call: TRBJ2-3
cdr3_aa: CASRLAETSTDTQYF
cdr3_nt: TGCGCCAGCAGACTAGCGGAGACTAGCACAGATACGCAGTATTTT

d_call: TRBD1
v_call: TRBV5-5
clone_size: -
j_call: TRBJ2-1
cdr3_aa: CASSWGQRNNEQFF
cdr3_nt: TGTGCCAGCAGCTGGGGACAGAGGAACAATGAGCAGTTCTTC

d_call: -
v_call: TRBV7-9
clone_size: -
j_call: TRBJ1-1
cdr3_aa: CAIGHRATRTEAFF
cdr3_nt: TGTGCCATCGGCCACAGGGCCACCCGCACTGAAGCTTTCTTT

d_call: -
v_call: TRBV14
clone_size: -
j_call: TRBJ2-5
cdr3_aa: CASSQDWGHQYF
cdr3_nt: TGTGCCAGCAGCCAAGATTGGGGGCACCAGTACTTC

d_call: -
v_call: TRBV19
clone_size: once
j_call: TRBJ2-7
cdr3_aa: CASRGQGASYEQYF
cdr3_nt: TGTGCCAGTAGGGGGCAAGGGGCCTCCTACGAGCAGTACTTC

d_call: -
v_call: TRBV11-2
clone_size: -
j_call: TRBJ2-1
cdr3_aa: CASSLVGGAYNEQFF
cdr3_nt: TGTGCCAGCAGCTTAGTAGGGGGGGCGTACAATGAGCAGTTCTTC

d_call: TRBD2
v_call: TRBV5-1
clone_size: -
j_call: TRBJ2-1
cdr3_aa: CASSPQGLDSNEQFF
cdr3_nt: TGCGCCAGCAGCCCCCAGGGACTAGACTCCAATGAGCAGTTCTTC

d_call: TRBD2
v_call: TRBV2
clone_size: once
j_call: TRBJ2-1
cdr3_aa: CASSEAYKGTSGGAGEQFF
cdr3_nt: TGTGCCAGCAGTGAAGCGTATAAGGGGACTAGCGGGGGGGCCGGTGAGCAGTTCTTC

d_call: -
v_call: TRBV18
clone_size: -
j_call: TRBJ2-3
cdr3_aa: CASSPSLGRDTQYF
cdr3_nt: TGTGCCAGCTCACCGTCGTTGGGGCGGGATACGCAGTATTTT

d_call: TRBD2
v_call: TRBV7-2
clone_size: -
j_call: TRBJ2-3
cdr3_aa: CASSPRLATSTDTQYF
cdr3_nt: TGTGCCAGCAGCCCCCGACTAGCCACGAGCACAGATACGCAGTATTTT

d_call: TRBD2
v_call: TRBV25-1
clone_size: once
j_call: TRBJ2-7
cdr3_aa: CASSAGDSSEQYF
cdr3_nt: TGTGCCAGCAGCGCGGGGGACTCGTCCGAGCAGTACTTC

d_call: -
v_call: TRBV6-5
clone_size: once
j_call: TRBJ1-1
cdr3_aa: CASSYEGDTEAFF
cdr3_nt: TGTGCCAGCAGTTACGAAGGAGACACTGAAGCTTTCTTT

d_call: TRBD1
v_call: TRBV7-9
clone_size: -
j_call: TRBJ2-5
cdr3_aa: CASSLERTGRIETQYF
cdr3_nt: TGTGCCAGCAGCTTAGAAAGGACAGGGAGGATAGAGACCCAGTACTTC

d_call: -
v_call: TRBV4-3
clone_size: -
j_call: TRBJ1-5
cdr3_aa: CASSQDQSYSNQPQHF
cdr3_nt: TGCGCCAGCAGCCAAGATCAATCCTATAGCAATCAGCCCCAGCATTTT

d_call: -
v_call: TRBV3-1/TRBV3-2
clone_size: -
j_call: TRBJ2-7
cdr3_aa: CASSQGRGEQYF
cdr3_nt: TGTGCCAGCAGCCAAGGGCGGGGCGAGCAGTACTTC

d_call: -
v_call: TRBV27
clone_size: -
j_call: TRBJ1-1
cdr3_aa: CASSLGGGTEAFF
cdr3_nt: TGTGCCAGCAGTTTAGGGGGCGGTACTGAAGCTTTCTTT

d_call: -
v_call: TRBV9
clone_size: -
j_call: TRBJ2-3
cdr3_aa: CASSVVPLVADTQYF
cdr3_nt: TGTGCCAGCAGCGTAGTTCCTCTCGTTGCAGATACGCAGTATTTT

d_call: TRBD2
v_call: TRBV5-1
clone_size: -
j_call: TRBJ2-1
cdr3_aa: CASSSSGRTGNEQFF
cdr3_nt: TGCGCCAGCAGCTCGAGCGGGAGGACGGGCAATGAGCAGTTCTTC

d_call: -
v_call: TRBV7-2
clone_size: -
j_call: TRBJ2-2
cdr3_aa: CASSLALGGRTGELFF
cdr3_nt: TGTGCCAGCAGCTTAGCACTAGGGGGACGCACCGGGGAGCTGTTTTTT

d_call: TRBD2
v_call: TRBV9
clone_size: -
j_call: TRBJ2-2
cdr3_aa: CASSVALAGITGELFF
cdr3_nt: TGTGCCAGCAGCGTAGCCCTAGCGGGCATCACCGGGGAGCTGTTTTTT

d_call: -
v_call: TRBV11-3
clone_size: -
j_call: TRBJ1-3
cdr3_aa: CASSPPPQTTVSGNTIYF
cdr3_nt: TGTGCCAGCAGCCCCCCGCCCCAAACGACAGTCTCTGGAAACACCATATATTTT

d_call: -
v_call: TRBV18
clone_size: once
j_call: TRBJ1-4
cdr3_aa: CASSPDTATNEKLFF
cdr3_nt: TGTGCCAGCTCACCAGACACTGCAACTAATGAAAAACTGTTTTTT

d_call: TRBD1
v_call: TRBV5-4
clone_size: few
j_call: TRBJ2-3
cdr3_aa: CASSLGRTGVDTQYF
cdr3_nt: TGTGCCAGCAGCTTGGGCAGGACAGGGGTTGATACGCAGTATTTT

d_call: TRBD1
v_call: TRBV4-2
clone_size: -
j_call: TRBJ2-7
cdr3_aa: CASSQGSGTGTYEQYF
cdr3_nt: TGTGCCAGCAGCCAAGGCTCCGGGACAGGGACCTACGAGCAGTACTTC

d_call: -
v_call: TRBV2
clone_size: -
j_call: TRBJ1-2
cdr3_aa: CASSQSGVGGYTF
cdr3_nt: TGTGCCAGCAGCCAGTCCGGAGTCGGAGGCTACACCTTC